These 10 T cell receptor beta chains were all obtained from the same sample, sequenced in a study of blood T cell repertoires in COVID-19 (dated by TCRdb to 2020 to 2021). Library prep was done by the immunoSEQ multiplex PCR assay. Sourced from immuneACCESS, this table was stored by TCRdb with only in-frame sequences that have V and J called. A share of the clones is absent; for the studies checked, an unresolved V gene accounts for under half, and the remainder has no known explanation. This sample has 150,000 to 200,000 clones in its table, and around two thirds of those were observed once. The leading ten clones occupy 2.5% to 3.5% of the sample. Material: peripheral blood. The origin of the receptors is a woman over 75 with acute or convalescent COVID-19.

This clone was observed a single time. The gene calls are TRBV7-9 and TRBJ2-1, with D tentatively TRBD2 (6 bases). Deletions cut 8 bases from V and 10 bases from J, with 24 bases between. CDR3 length: 15 amino acids. Germline V gene lookup returns CDR1 SEHNR and CDR2 FQNEAQ (reference sequence). CDR3 region: CASGGWAAGPLEQFF. CDR3 nucleotides: TGTGCCAGCGGAGGGTGGGCGGCGGGACCCTTGGAGCAGTTCTTC.

The gene calls are TRBV7-9 and TRBJ2-4; 11 positions agree with TRBD2. V lost 4 bases, J lost 9 bases, and 11 bases stayed unmatched. CDR1 is SEHNR and CDR2 is FQNEAQ in the germline V gene (reference sequence). This CDR3 is 16 amino acids long. Here the CDR3 DNA reads TGTGCCAGCAGCTCGGTAGCGGGAGGGCCGTCGTCCATTCAGTACTTC. Translated: CASSSVAGGPSSIQYF.

This sequence joins TRBV28 and TRBJ1-1; 7 nucleotides match TRBD1. Germline V gene lookup returns CDR1 MDHEN and CDR2 SYDVKM. The CDR3 spans 17 residues. With 5 bases clipped from V and 1 base from J, the junction kept 13 bases outside the gene matches. CDR3 loop: CASSTRQRGDRNTEAFF. Here the CDR3 DNA reads TGTGCCAGCAGTACCCGACAGAGGGGGGACAGGAACACTGAAGCTTTCTTT.

The chain couples TRBV9 to TRBJ1-4; D is perhaps TRBD1 (5 bases). Germline V gives CDR1 SGDLS, CDR2 YYNGEE. Trimming shortened V by 0 bases and J by 7 bases, and 13 bases separated the two germline ends. The CDR3 sequence is 15 residues long. CDR3 residues: CASSVATGDGEKLFF. CDR3 coding DNA: TGTGCCAGCAGCGTAGCCACGGGGGATGGTGAAAAACTGTTTTTT.

This chain connects TRBV6-2 or TRBV6-3 to TRBJ2-1; the D is unclear. This CDR3 has 15 residues. Germline values: CDR1 MNHEY, CDR2 SVGEGT. V was cut by 0 bases and J by 9 bases, with 15 bases left in between. DNA for the CDR3: TGTGCCAGCAGTTACTCGTTGAGGAGCCTAGTTGAGCAGTTCTTC. It codes for CASSYSLRSLVEQFF.

The chain carries TRBV9 and TRBJ2-7, with 9 bases matching TRBD1. V lost 3 bases, J lost 4 bases, and 2 bases stayed unmatched. The CDR3 covers 13 residues. Germline lookup yields CDR1 SGDLS and CDR2 YYNGEE. CDR3 region: CASSGDRGYEQYF. CDR3 DNA: TGTGCCAGCAGCGGCGACAGGGGGTACGAGCAGTACTTC.

This chain uses TRBV27 with TRBJ1-1, with 11 bases lining up with TRBD1. The length of the CDR3 is 16 residues. Unmatched junction bases numbered 6, after V lost 5 bases and J lost 1 base. Germline V gene sequence: CDR1 MNHEY, CDR2 SMNVEV (reference sequence). CDR3 bases: TGTGCCAGCAGTAGCGGACAGGGGGCGGGGAACACTGAAGCTTTCTTT. Its translation is CASSSGQGAGNTEAFF.

V is TRBV19 and J is TRBJ2-5, with 11 bases matching TRBD2. V lost 8 bases to trimming and J lost 5 bases; unmatched junction nucleotides: 10. This CDR3 has 15 residues. Germline loops: CDR1 LNHDA, CDR2 SQIVND (reference sequence). CDR3 nucleotides: TGTGCCAGTTTGAGCCTAGCGGGAGGTGAGGAGACCCAGTACTTC. It encodes CASLSLAGGEETQYF.

V gene TRBV28 combines with J gene TRBJ1-4; 8 positions match TRBD1. J was trimmed by 9 bases and V by 3 bases; bases with no gene match: 6. Germline V CDR1 and CDR2: MDHEN, SYDVKM. The CDR3 length is 14 residues. Written as DNA, the CDR3 is TGTGCCAGCAGTTTCGAGGCAGGGGGCCAAAAACTGTTTTTT. It specifies CASSFEAGGQKLFF.

V usage is TRBV7-9 and J usage is TRBJ2-1; TRBD2 matches at 12 bases. The V segment lost 8 bases and the J segment 0 bases; nucleotides outside the gene matches: 8. The CDR3 totals 17 residues. CDR1 and CDR2 (germline): SEHNR, FQNEAQ (reference sequence). Here the CDR3 DNA reads TGTGCCAGCTTGAGACTAGCGGGAGTGGTCTCCTACAATGAGCAGTTCTTC. Its translation is CASLRLAGVVSYNEQFF.